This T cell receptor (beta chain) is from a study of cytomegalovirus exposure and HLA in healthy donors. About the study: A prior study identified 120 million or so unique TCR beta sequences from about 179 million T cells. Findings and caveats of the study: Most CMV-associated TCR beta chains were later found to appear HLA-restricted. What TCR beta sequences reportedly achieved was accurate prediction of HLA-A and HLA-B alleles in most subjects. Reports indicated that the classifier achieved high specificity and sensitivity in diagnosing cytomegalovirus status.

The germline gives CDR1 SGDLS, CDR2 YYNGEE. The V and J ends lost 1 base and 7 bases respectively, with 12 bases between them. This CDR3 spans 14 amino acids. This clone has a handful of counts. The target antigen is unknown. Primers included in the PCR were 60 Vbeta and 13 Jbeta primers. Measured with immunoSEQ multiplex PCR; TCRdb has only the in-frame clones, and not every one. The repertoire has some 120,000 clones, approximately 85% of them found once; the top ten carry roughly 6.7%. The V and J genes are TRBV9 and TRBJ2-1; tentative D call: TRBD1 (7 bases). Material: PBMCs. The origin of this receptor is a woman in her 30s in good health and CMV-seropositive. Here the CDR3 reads CASSVQGGVNEQFF. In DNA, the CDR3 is TGTGCCAGCAGCGTACAGGGGGGAGTGAATGAGCAGTTCTTC.